This TCR beta chain was sequenced for a study of identical twins. General study results and limits: With abundant cord blood beta clonotypes, insertions were fewer; memory repertoires showed no such pattern.

Each CDR3 protein gets one entry after TCRdb re-called the 5' RACE reads with MiXCR. The sample has hundreds of thousands of distinct CDR3 sequences, roughly 8.6% seen once. This clonotype has more than one count but fewer than ten. The target antigen is unknown. V lost 0 bases to trimming and J lost 8 bases, with 25 bases between them. Germline CDR1 and CDR2: MNHEY and SMNVEV (reference sequence). CDR3 size: 18 residues. This same sample was also taken into another study, of yellow fever vaccine responses in identical twins.

The sequence was collected from a woman under 30 in good health. Material for sequencing was memory (CD45RO+) T cells sorted from blood. The rearrangement joins TRBV27 to TRBJ1-2; unclear D gene. CDR3 DNA sequence: TGTGCCAGCAGTTTATCGCCAGGTCGCGCCCCCCCCTATGGCGGCTACACCTTC. This translates into CASSLSPGRAPPYGGYTF.